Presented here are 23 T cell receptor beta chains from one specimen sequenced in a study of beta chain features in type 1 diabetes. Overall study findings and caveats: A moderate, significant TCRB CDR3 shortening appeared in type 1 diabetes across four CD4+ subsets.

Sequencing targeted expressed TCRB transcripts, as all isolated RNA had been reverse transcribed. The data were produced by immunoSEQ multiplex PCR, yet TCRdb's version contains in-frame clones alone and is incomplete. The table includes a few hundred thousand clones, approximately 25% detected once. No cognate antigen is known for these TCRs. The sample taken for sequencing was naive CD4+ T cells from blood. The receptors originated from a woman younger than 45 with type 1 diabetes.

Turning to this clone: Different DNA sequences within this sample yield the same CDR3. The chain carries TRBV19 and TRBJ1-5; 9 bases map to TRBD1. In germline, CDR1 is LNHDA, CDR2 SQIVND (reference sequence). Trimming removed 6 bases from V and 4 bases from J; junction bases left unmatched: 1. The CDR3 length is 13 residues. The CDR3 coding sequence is TGTGCCAGTAGGGGACAGGGTAATCAGCCCCAGCATTTT. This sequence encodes CASRGQGNQPQHF.

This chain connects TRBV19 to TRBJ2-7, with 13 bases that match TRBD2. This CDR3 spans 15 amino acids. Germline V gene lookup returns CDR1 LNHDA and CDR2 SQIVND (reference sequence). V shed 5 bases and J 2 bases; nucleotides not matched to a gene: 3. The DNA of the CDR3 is TGTGCCAGTAGTCGCGGGACTAGCGGGACCTACGAGCAGTACTTC. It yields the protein CASSRGTSGTYEQYF.

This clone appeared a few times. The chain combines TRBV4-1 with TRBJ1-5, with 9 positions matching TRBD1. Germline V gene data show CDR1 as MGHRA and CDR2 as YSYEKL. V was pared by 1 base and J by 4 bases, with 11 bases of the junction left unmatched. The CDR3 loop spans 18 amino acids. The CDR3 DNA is TGCGCCAGCAGCCAAGGGGCAGGGACAGGGATTATTAATCAGCCCCAGCATTTT. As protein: CASSQGAGTGIINQPQHF.

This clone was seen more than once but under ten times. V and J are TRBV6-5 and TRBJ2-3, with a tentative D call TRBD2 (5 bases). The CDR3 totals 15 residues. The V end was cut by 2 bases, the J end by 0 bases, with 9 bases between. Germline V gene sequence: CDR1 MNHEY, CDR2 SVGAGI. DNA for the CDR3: TGTGCCAGCAGTTACCGAGCGGAAAGCACAGATACGCAGTATTTT. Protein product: CASSYRAESTDTQYF.

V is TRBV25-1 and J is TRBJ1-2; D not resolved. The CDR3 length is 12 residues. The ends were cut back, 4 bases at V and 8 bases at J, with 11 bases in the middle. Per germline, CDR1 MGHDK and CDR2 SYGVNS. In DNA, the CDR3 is TGTGCCAGCAGTGTCGGGGAGTTCGGCTACACCTTC. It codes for CASSVGEFGYTF.

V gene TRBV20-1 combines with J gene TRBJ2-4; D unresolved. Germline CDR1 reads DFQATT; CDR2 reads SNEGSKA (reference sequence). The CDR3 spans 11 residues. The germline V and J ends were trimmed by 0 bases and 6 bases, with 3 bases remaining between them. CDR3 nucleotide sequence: TGCAGTGCTAGAGACAGAAACATTCAGTACTTC. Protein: CSARDRNIQYF.

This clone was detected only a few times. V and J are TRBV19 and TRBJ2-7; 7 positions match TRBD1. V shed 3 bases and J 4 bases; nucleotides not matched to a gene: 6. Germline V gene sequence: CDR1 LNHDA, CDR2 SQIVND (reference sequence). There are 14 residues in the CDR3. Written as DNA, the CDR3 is TGTGCCAGTAGTATCCTACAGGGGCAATACGAGCAGTACTTC. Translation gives CASSILQGQYEQYF.

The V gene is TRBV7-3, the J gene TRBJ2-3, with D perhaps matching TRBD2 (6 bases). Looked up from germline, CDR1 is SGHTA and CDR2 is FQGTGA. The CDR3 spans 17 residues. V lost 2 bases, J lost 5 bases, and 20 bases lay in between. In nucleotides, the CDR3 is TGTGCCAGCAGCTTATGGGGAGCGCCCCGGAGGGAAGATACGCAGTATTTT. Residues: CASSLWGAPRREDTQYF.

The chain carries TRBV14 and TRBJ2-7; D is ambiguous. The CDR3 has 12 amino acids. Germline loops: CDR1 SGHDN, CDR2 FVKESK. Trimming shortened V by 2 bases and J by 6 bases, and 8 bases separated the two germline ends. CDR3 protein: CASSQSPGEQYF. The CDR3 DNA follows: TGTGCCAGCAGCCAAAGCCCAGGCGAGCAGTACTTC.

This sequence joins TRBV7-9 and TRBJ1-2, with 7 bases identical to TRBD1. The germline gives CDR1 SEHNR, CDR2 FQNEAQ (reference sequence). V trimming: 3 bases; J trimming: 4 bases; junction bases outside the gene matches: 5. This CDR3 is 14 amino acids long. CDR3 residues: CASSFSDRIYGYTF. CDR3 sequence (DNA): TGTGCCAGCAGCTTCTCGGACAGGATCTATGGCTACACCTTC.

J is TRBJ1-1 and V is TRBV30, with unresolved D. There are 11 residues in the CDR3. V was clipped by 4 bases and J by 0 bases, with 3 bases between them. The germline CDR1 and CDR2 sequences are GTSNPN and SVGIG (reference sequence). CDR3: CAWTLNTEAFF. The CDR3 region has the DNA TGTGCCTGGACCTTGAACACTGAAGCTTTCTTT.

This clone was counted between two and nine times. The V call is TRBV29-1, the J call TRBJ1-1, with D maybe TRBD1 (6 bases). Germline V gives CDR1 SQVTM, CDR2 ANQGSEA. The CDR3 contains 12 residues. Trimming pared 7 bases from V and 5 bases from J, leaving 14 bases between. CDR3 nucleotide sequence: TGCAGCGCCACCCCAGGGGAAACTGAAGCTTTCTTT. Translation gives CSATPGETEAFF.

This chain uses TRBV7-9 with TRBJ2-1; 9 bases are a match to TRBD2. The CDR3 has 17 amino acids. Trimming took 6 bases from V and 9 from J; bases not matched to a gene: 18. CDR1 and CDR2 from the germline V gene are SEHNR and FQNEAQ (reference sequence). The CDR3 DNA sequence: TGTGCCAGCAGAAAAAATTCCGGGACTAGCCGGATTGGTGAGCAGTTCTTC. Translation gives CASRKNSGTSRIGEQFF.

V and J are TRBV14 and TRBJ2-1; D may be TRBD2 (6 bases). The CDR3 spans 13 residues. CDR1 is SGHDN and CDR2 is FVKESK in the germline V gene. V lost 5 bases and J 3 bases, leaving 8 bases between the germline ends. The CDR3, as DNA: TGTGCCAGCAGCAAGGACTACTACAATGAGCAGTTCTTC. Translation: CASSKDYYNEQFF.

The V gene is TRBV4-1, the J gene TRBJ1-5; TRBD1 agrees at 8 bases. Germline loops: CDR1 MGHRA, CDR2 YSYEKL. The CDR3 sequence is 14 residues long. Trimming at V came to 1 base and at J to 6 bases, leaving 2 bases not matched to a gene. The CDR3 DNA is TGCGCCAGCAGCCAAGGACAGGGGTTTCAGCCCCAGCATTTT. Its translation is CASSQGQGFQPQHF.

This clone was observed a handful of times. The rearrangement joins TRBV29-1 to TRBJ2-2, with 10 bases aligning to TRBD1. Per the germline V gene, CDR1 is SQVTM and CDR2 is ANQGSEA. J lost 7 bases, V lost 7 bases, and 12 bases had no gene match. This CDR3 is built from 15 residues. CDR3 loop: CSASSGTGVVGELFF. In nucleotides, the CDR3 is TGCAGCGCTTCCTCCGGGACAGGGGTGGTCGGGGAGCTGTTTTTT.

In DNA form, the CDR3 reads TGTGCCAGCTCGCTCCAACAGGGAACGCAAGAGACCCAGTACTTC. Protein product: CASSLQQGTQETQYF. The gene calls are TRBV18 and TRBJ2-5; a possible D gene is TRBD1 (6 bases). This CDR3 has 15 residues. The V gene lost 6 bases and the J gene lost 2 bases, with 16 bases spanning the gap. Germline V gives CDR1 KGHSH, CDR2 LQKENI.

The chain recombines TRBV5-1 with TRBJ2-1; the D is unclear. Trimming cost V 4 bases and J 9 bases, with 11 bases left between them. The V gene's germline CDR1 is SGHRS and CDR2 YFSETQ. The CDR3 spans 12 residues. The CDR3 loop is CASSLLEAEQFF. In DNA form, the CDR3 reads TGCGCCAGCAGCCTTCTAGAGGCTGAGCAGTTCTTC.

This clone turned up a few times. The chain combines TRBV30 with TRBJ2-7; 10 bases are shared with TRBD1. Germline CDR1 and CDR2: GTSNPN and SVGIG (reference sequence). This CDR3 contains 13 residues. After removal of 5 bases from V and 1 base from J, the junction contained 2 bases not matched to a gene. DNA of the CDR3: TGTGCCTGGCTGGACAGGGGGTCCTACGAGCAGTACTTC. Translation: CAWLDRGSYEQYF.

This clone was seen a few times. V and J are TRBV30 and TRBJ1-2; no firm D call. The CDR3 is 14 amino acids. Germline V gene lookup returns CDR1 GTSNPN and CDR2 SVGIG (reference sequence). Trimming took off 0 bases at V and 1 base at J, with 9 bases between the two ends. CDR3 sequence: CAWSVYGVNYGYTF. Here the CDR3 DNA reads TGTGCCTGGAGTGTATACGGAGTTAACTATGGCTACACCTTC.

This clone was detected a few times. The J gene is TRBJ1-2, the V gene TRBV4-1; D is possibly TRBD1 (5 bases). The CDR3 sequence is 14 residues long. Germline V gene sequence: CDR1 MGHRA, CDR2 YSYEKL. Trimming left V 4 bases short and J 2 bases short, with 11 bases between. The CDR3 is CASSPMEGNYGYTF. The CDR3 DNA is TGCGCCAGCAGCCCTATGGAGGGGAACTATGGCTACACCTTC.

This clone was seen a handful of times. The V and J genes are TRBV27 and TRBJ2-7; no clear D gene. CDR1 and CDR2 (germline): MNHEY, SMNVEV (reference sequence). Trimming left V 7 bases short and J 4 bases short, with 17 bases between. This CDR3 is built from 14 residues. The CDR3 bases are TGTGCCAGCAAAAGTCACGGTCTTGAATACGAGCAGTACTTC. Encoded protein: CASKSHGLEYEQYF.

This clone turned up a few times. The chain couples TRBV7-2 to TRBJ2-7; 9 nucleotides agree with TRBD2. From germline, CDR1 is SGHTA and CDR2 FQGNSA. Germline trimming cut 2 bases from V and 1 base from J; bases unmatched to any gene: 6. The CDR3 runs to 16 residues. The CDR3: CASSLTGTSFSYEQYF. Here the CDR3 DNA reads TGTGCCAGCAGCTTAACCGGGACTAGCTTTTCCTACGAGCAGTACTTC.